The subject of this entry is one T cell receptor beta chain. Its target is not known. The CDR3 has 13 amino acids. Trimming took off 2 bases at V and 2 bases at J, with 7 bases between the two ends. Germline CDR1 and CDR2: SGHKS and YYEKEE (reference sequence). Here immunoSEQ multiplex PCR was the method, and the copy in TCRdb shows in-frame clones only, minus some. The data hold about 94,000 clones, with 70% to 90% observed a single time. The data belong to a study of T cell responses to AZD1222 COVID-19 vaccine. Whole-study results and caveats: Donors skewed white British and female; clonal diversity was possibly underestimated. Scientists sampled the repertoires only once the peak T cell response had passed. Baseline serology detected seropositivity in only six AZD1222 recipients.

The sequencing here drew on peripheral blood, taken on day 0 of AZD1222 vaccination. The clonotype comes from an adult in good health. The chain employs TRBV5-5 and TRBJ1-1; D call uncertain. CDR3 amino acids: CASSFDFNTEAFF. Here the CDR3 DNA reads TGTGCCAGCAGCTTTGACTTTAACACTGAAGCTTTCTTT. Looking up the rest from reference TRBV5-5 and TRBJ1-1 gives the full variable domain: DAGVTQSPTHLIKTRGQQVTLRCSPISGHKSVSWYQQVLGQGPQFIFQYYEKEERGRGNFPDRFSARQFPNYSSELNVNALLLGDSALYLCASSFDFNTEAFFGQGTRLTVV.